Below are 15 T cell receptor beta chains sequenced from a single sample in a study of CD8+ T cells in alopecia areata (dated by TCRdb to the late 2010s). The sample's time point label, decoded: baseline before oral tofacitinib. Library preparation was by the immunoSEQ multiplex PCR assay. RNA was extracted from all samples and reverse transcribed into cDNA as template for TCR sequencing. Held by TCRdb, this immuneACCESS table contains in-frame sequences only and omits some clones. Under half of the omission traces to an unresolved V gene where checked; the cause of the rest is unknown. The sample profile shows 65,000 to 75,000 clones; 40% to 50% of them were found once. Roughly 17% of the sample is in the top ten clones. Sequencing was performed on CD8+ T cells sorted from blood, taken at week 0. The receptors shown here come from a human donor with alopecia areata.

This rearrangement joins TRBV27 to TRBJ1-2, with 7 bases fitting TRBD1. Trimming took 6 bases from V and 4 from J; bases not matched to a gene: 8. The CDR3 runs to 14 residues. Germline values: CDR1 MNHEY, CDR2 SMNVEV (reference sequence). This CDR3 reads CASSLRGKVYGYTF. The CDR3 DNA reads as TGTGCCAGCAGCCTCAGGGGGAAGGTCTATGGCTACACCTTC.

The chain carries TRBV29-1 and TRBJ1-2; D unclear. Trimming stripped 6 bases from V and 9 bases from J, with 20 bases between. Germline V gene data show CDR1 as SQVTM and CDR2 as ANQGSEA. This CDR3 is built from 13 residues. As DNA, the CDR3 is TGCAGCGTCCGGTCCTCCCTGGACGGCCGCTACACCTTC. Translating it yields CSVRSSLDGRYTF.

The J gene is TRBJ2-4, the V gene TRBV4-3; 8 nucleotides line up with TRBD2. Germline V CDR1 and CDR2: LGHNA, YSLEER. The CDR3 contains 17 residues. V lost 0 bases and J lost 4; bases outside the gene matches: 8. This CDR3 is CASSQDGSAGAKNIQYF. DNA of the CDR3: TGCGCCAGCAGCCAAGATGGGTCAGCGGGAGCGAAAAACATTCAGTACTTC.

A few counts support this clone. V and J are TRBV5-1 and TRBJ2-1; D remains unclear. Germline CDR1 SGHRS, CDR2 YFSETQ. The CDR3 is made up of 11 amino acids. The V end lost 4 bases, the J end lost 10 bases, and 9 bases lay between the germline ends. The CDR3 coding sequence is TGCGCCAGCAGCATAGCAGGCGAGCAGTTCTTC. It encodes CASSIAGEQFF.

This clone was seen only once. The V gene is TRBV29-1, the J gene TRBJ1-1, with D hard to call. The CDR3 covers 10 residues. V shed 6 bases and J shed 5 bases, with 7 bases lying between them. Germline values: CDR1 SQVTM, CDR2 ANQGSEA. The CDR3, as DNA: TGCAGCGTCGCGAGTACTGAAGCTTTCTTT. Encoded protein: CSVASTEAFF.

Only a few counts were recorded for this clone. This chain connects TRBV19 to TRBJ2-1; 8 bases are a match to TRBD2. The CDR3 is 13 residues long. CDR1 and CDR2 (germline): LNHDA, SQIVND (reference sequence). The ends lost 3 bases at V and 9 bases at J; junction bases unmatched: 4. As DNA, the CDR3 is TGTGCCAGTAGTATTCCGGGAGGGCTTGAGCAGTTCTTC. Amino acid sequence: CASSIPGGLEQFF.

V usage is TRBV28 and J usage is TRBJ2-7; a weak D match, TRBD2 (5 bases). This CDR3 spans 17 amino acids. Germline V gene data show CDR1 as MDHEN and CDR2 as SYDVKM. Trimming took off 5 bases at V and 7 bases at J, with 27 bases between the two ends. CDR3 nucleotide sequence: TGTGCCAGCAGTCCTCGGGGAAGGGCCGATGTTAATTGGGAGCAGTACTTC. Protein sequence: CASSPRGRADVNWEQYF.

This clone was detected once. V and J are TRBV7-2 and TRBJ2-7; 10 bases align to TRBD1. The CDR3 has 14 amino acids. Germline trimming cut 5 bases from V and 3 bases from J; bases unmatched to any gene: 4. Germline CDR1 and CDR2: SGHTA and FQGNSA. The CDR3 loop is CASSPRDRGYEQYF. CDR3 in DNA: TGTGCCAGCAGCCCTAGGGACAGGGGCTACGAGCAGTACTTC.

The chain has TRBV7-6 and TRBJ2-5; no reliable D call. Trimming removed 5 bases at V and 5 bases at J, with 6 bases between. The CDR3 totals 11 residues. The germline gives CDR1 SGHVS, CDR2 FNYEAQ. In nucleotides, the CDR3 is TGTGCCAGCAGCGAACGGGAGACCCAGTACTTC. Translation gives CASSERETQYF.

The chain uses TRBV9 and TRBJ2-7; no reliable D call. V lost 6 bases to trimming and J lost 3 bases, with 16 bases between them. This CDR3 spans 14 amino acids. Germline V gene lookup returns CDR1 SGDLS and CDR2 YYNGEE. CDR3 sequence reads: CASTHEPPCYEQYF. The CDR3 DNA sequence: TGTGCCAGCACCCATGAGCCACCATGCTACGAGCAGTACTTC. The complete variable domain, with remaining parts taken from reference TRBV9 and TRBJ2-7, reads DSGVTQTPKHLITATGQRVTLRCSPRSGDLSVYWYQQSLDQGLQFLIQYYNGEERAKGNILERFSAQQFPDLHSELNLSSLELGDSALYFCASTHEPPCYEQYFGPGTRLTVT.

The J gene is TRBJ1-5, the V gene TRBV27; D not certain. Between the trimmed V and J ends, which lost 6 bases and 2 bases, there was a span of 11 bases. CDR1 is MNHEY, CDR2 SMNVEV, per germline (reference sequence). This CDR3 is 14 amino acids long. CDR3 DNA: TGTGCCAGCAGCTACCGGGGAGGCAATCAGCCCCAGCATTTT. Amino acids: CASSYRGGNQPQHF.

The rearrangement uses TRBV2 and TRBJ2-1; possible D gene TRBD2, 6 bases. V was clipped by 4 bases and J by 4 bases, with 11 bases between them. The CDR3 extends over 14 amino acids. Germline values: CDR1 SNHLY, CDR2 FYNNEI. Here the CDR3 DNA reads TGTGCCAGCAGTGTGGGCGGGGCTTACAATGAGCAGTTCTTC. Translation: CASSVGGAYNEQFF.

The chain couples TRBV5-1 to TRBJ2-7, with unresolved D. V shed 3 bases and J shed 2 bases, with 15 bases lying between them. This CDR3 has 15 residues. Germline loops: CDR1 SGHRS, CDR2 YFSETQ. The CDR3 loop is CASSYGLGPPYEQYF. The CDR3 DNA is TGCGCCAGCAGCTACGGTTTAGGGCCTCCCTACGAGCAGTACTTC.

The V call is TRBV4-2, the J call TRBJ2-1; D perhaps matches TRBD2 (6 bases). Germline V gene data show CDR1 as LGHNA and CDR2 as YNFKEQ. V was shortened by 6 bases and J by 8 bases, with 23 bases between the two germline ends. The CDR3 contains 16 residues. In DNA, the CDR3 is TGTGCCAGCAGGAAGGTAGCGGCCTTCCCTGACGATGAGCAGTTCTTC. This encodes CASRKVAAFPDDEQFF.

This chain joins TRBV12-5 and TRBJ2-3, with D perhaps TRBD1 (6 bases). With 10 bases removed from V and 2 bases from J, the gap between germline ends came to 22 bases. CDR3 length equals 16 residues. The germline V gene has CDR1 LGHNT and CDR2 FRNRAP. In nucleotides, the CDR3 is TGTGCTACCGGAGCCCTTACGGGACACCACACAGATACGCAGTATTTT. This codes for CATGALTGHHTDTQYF. Variable domain in full (rest from reference TRBV12-5 and TRBJ2-3): DARVTQTPRHKVTEMGQEVTMRCQPILGHNTVFWYRQTMMQGLELLAYFRNRAPLDDSGMPKDRFSAEMPDATLATLKIQPSEPRDSAVYFCATGALTGHHTDTQYFGPGTRLTVL.